This T cell receptor beta chain derives from a study of blood T cell repertoires in COVID-19. Per germline, CDR1 MGHRA and CDR2 YSYEKL. V was shortened by 2 bases and J by 2 bases, with 12 bases between the two germline ends. This CDR3 region has 16 residues. Methods used by the authors: Estimation of nucleated cell counts relied on the amplification of reference gene primers. Assay used: immunoSEQ multiplex PCR; TCRdb lists only in-frame clones, some missing. Clone size and the V and J calls come from that table; the DNA yielded D and trimming. The sample holds about 60,000 clones; roughly 80% are singletons and the top ten take about 25%.

This sequence was found in a human donor in a cohort sampled during active COVID-19. The chain recombines TRBV4-1 with TRBJ2-2; tentative D call: TRBD2 (5 bases). Sequencing input: peripheral blood. As DNA, the CDR3 is TGCGCCAGCAGCCAAAGGAGGCCATCTAACACCGGGGAGCTGTTTTTT. It yields the protein CASSQRRPSNTGELFF.